This T cell receptor beta chain was captured in a study of T cell clonotyping in hematopoietic cell transplantation. Generated by immunoSEQ multiplex PCR, the TCRdb table keeps only in-frame clones and is missing some. The profile covers more than 10,000 clones, with about 80% appearing a single time and 5.8% taken by the ten largest. With respect to this clone: Its antigen remains unknown.

Regarding the study as a whole: After transplant, recipient diversity fell while pathologically expanded clonotypes grew through day 180.

The CDR3 consists of 12 residues. The ends were cut back, 1 base at V and 4 bases at J, with 4 bases in the middle. CDR1 is LGHNA and CDR2 is YNFKEQ in the germline V gene. The chain joins TRBV4-2 to TRBJ2-5; D gene unclear. The source is a female patient in her thirties or forties who had an allogeneic stem cell transplant from a related donor, so T cells may come from the graft donor. Some clones in this sample may be carry-over from other donors' samples. The starting material was PBMCs, obtained 100 days after allogeneic stem cell transplant. The CDR3 DNA follows: TGTGCCAGCAGCCAAGCGGGAGAGACCCAGTACTTC. Translation gives CASSQAGETQYF.